This T cell receptor beta chain is drawn from a study of blood T cell repertoires in COVID-19. About the study: Acute and convalescent COVID-19 specimens originated in the United States, Italy and Spain. PBMCs, B-cell-depleted T cells, or T cells provided the cDNA or gDNA that made up the material.

The method was immunoSEQ multiplex PCR; TCRdb's version includes in-frame clones alone and lacks a portion of them. The sample yields roughly 190,000 clones, 90% to 95% seen once. Trimming took 5 bases from V and 10 from J; bases not matched to a gene: 5. This CDR3 contains 13 residues. The germline gives CDR1 LGHDT, CDR2 YNNKEL (reference sequence). Enrollment of patients from Seattle took place during active infection, with longitudinal follow-up. Sequenced sample: peripheral blood. V gene TRBV3-1 (or the pseudogene TRBV3-2) combines with J gene TRBJ1-6; 7 bases line up with TRBD1. This TCR was recovered from a man aged 25 to 45 with COVID-19, enrolled during active disease. CDR3 sequence: CASSRGRESPLHF. The CDR3 DNA reads as TGTGCCAGCAGCAGGGGGCGCGAATCACCCCTCCACTTT.